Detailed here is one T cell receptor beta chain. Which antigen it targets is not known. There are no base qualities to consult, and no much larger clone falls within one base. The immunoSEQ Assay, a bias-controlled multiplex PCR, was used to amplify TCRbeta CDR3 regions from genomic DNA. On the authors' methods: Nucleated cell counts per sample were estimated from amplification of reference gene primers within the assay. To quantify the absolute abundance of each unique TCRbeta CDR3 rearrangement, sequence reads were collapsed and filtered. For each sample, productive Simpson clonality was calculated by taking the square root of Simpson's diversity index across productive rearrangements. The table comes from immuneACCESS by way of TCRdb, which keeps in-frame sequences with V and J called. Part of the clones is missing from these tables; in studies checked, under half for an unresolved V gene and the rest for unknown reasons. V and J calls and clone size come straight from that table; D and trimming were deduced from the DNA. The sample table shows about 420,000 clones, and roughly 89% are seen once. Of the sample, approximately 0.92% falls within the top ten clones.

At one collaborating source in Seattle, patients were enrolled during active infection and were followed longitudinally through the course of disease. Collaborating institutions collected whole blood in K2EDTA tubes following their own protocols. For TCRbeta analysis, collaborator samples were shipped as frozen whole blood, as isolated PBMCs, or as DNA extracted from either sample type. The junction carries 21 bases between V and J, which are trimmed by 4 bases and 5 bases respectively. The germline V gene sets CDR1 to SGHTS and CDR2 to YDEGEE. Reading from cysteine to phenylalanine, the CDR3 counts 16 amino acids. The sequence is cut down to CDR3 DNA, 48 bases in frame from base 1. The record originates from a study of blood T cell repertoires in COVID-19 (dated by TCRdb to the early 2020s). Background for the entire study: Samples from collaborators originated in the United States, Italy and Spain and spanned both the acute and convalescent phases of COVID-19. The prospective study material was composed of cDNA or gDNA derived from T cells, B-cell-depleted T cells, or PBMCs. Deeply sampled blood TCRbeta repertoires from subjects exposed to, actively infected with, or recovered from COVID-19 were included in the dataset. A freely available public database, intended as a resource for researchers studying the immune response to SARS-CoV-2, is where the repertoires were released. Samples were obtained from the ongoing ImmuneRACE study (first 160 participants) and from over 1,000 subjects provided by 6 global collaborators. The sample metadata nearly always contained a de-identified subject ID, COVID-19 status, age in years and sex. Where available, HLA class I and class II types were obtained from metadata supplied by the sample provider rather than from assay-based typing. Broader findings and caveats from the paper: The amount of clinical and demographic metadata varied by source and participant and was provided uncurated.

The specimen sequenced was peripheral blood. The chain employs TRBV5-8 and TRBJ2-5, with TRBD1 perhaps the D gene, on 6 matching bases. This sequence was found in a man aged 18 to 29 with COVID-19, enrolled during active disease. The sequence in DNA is TGTGCCAGCAGCCAGACCGGGACACAAATAGGGGAGACCCAGTACTTC. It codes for CASSQTGTQIGETQYF.